This TCR beta chain was observed in a study of T cell changes during pregnancy in multiple sclerosis (dated by TCRdb to about 2019). Regarding the study in general: Changes in the T cell repertoire over the course of pregnancy were examined in this study in women with multiple sclerosis.

Points on this clone: The antigen it recognizes is unknown. There are no base qualities to consult, and no much larger clone falls within one base.

Receptor libraries were prepared by the immunoSEQ multiplex PCR assay. The source is immuneACCESS, and TCRdb retained only in-frame sequences with V and J called. Part of the clones is not carried over; for the studies checked, unresolved V genes explain less than half of this, and the remainder is unexplained. The sample yields 45,000 to 50,000 clones; about 91% were counted once. More than 0.35% of the sample is held by the ten biggest clonotypes. CDR1 LGHNA and CDR2 YSLEER were looked up in the germline V gene. Deletion took 6 bases off V and 5 bases off J, with a span of 13 bases between the germline ends. The CDR3 runs 14 residues from the cysteine to the phenylalanine. The only DNA kept is the CDR3, 42 bases in frame from the first base.

Recombination connected TRBV4-3 to TRBJ2-2, and TRBD1 may be the D gene, going by 6 matching bases. The receptor was derived from a female donor in good health, enrolled as a control in a pregnancy study. The sequenced sample was CD4+ T cells from peripheral blood mononuclear cells, obtained in the second trimester of pregnancy. The nucleotide sequence is TGCGCCAGCAGACCAGGGGTATGGACCGGGGAGCTGTTTTTT. Translation gives CASRPGVWTGELFF.